These T cell receptor beta chains were read from a single sample in a study of blood T cell repertoires in COVID-19. Only in-frame clones appear in the TCRdb table, and some are missing; sequencing was by immunoSEQ multiplex PCR. This sample carries a few hundred thousand clones, about 87% of them seen once, and the ten largest clones take about a tenth. The sequencing sample was made of PBMCs or T cells enriched from blood (not recorded which). The receptors stem from a man between 18 and 29 years old with acute COVID-19. Each CDR3 is given with its conserved first and last residue. Fields, in order: V gene, clone size, D gene, J gene, CDR3 length, CDR3 protein, CDR3 DNA. The D gene is left open where the match is weak. Not every row has a clone size; where given, it reads once, few, many or a size class.

TRBV29-1	NA	NA	TRBJ2-5	13	CSVDNSNQETQYF	TGCAGCGTTGATAACAGCAACCAAGAGACCCAGTACTTC
TRBV5-8	NA	NA	TRBJ1-2	15	CASSLDAGAGYGYTF	TGTGCCAGCAGCTTGGACGCAGGGGCCGGCTATGGCTACACCTTC
TRBV18	few	TRBD1	TRBJ1-2	15	CASSPGTGGAHGYTF	TGTGCCAGCTCACCGGGGACAGGGGGCGCCCATGGCTACACCTTC
TRBV3-1/TRBV3-2	NA	TRBD1	TRBJ1-2	15	CASSRQGGSSGGYTF	TGTGCCAGCAGCCGACAGGGAGGCTCATCGGGTGGCTACACCTTC
TRBV19	NA	NA	TRBJ1-1	14	CASSLQYMNTEAFF	TGTGCCAGTAGTCTGCAGTACATGAACACTGAAGCTTTCTTT
TRBV7-9	NA	NA	TRBJ2-5	15	CASSLAQGQDMTQYF	TGTGCCAGCAGCTTAGCTCAGGGCCAGGATATGACCCAGTACTTC
TRBV4-2	NA	TRBD2	TRBJ2-3	17	CASSYGLAGRGEDTQYF	TGTGCCAGCAGCTACGGACTAGCGGGAAGGGGCGAAGATACGCAGTATTTT
TRBV10-3	NA	TRBD1	TRBJ2-7	14	CAITDGQGAYEQYF	TGTGCCATCACTGATGGACAGGGGGCCTACGAGCAGTACTTC
TRBV2	once	NA	TRBJ1-3	14	CASGSIIRTSQLYF	TGTGCCAGTGGCTCGATTATTCGGACTTCACAATTATATTTT
TRBV5-8	NA	NA	TRBJ2-3	15	CASSLDGQSTDTQYF	TGTGCCAGCAGCTTGGATGGGCAGAGCACAGATACGCAGTATTTT
TRBV7-9	NA	TRBD2	TRBJ2-1	15	CASSPGLAENNEQFF	TGTGCCAGCAGCCCAGGACTAGCGGAAAACAATGAGCAGTTCTTC
TRBV19	NA	NA	TRBJ1-5	15	CASSSPGHSNQPQHF	TGTGCCAGTAGTTCGCCTGGACATAGCAATCAGCCCCAGCATTTT
TRBV7-2	NA	TRBD2	TRBJ2-3	15	CASSPGLAATDTQYF	TGTGCCAGCAGCCCTGGACTAGCGGCTACAGATACGCAGTATTTT
TRBV5-1	once	TRBD1	TRBJ1-1	15	CASSPGQGLNTEAFF	TGCGCCAGCAGCCCCGGACAGGGGCTGAACACTGAAGCTTTCTTT
TRBV28	NA	TRBD1	TRBJ1-4	14	CASSPGTGDEKLFF	TGTGCCAGCAGTCCCGGGACAGGGGATGAAAAACTGTTTTTT
TRBV9	NA	NA	TRBJ1-2	16	CASSPLRTDPNYGYTF	TGTGCCAGCAGCCCCCTGCGGACAGACCCTAACTATGGCTACACCTTC
TRBV20-1	NA	TRBD2	TRBJ2-5	15	CSASGGRAGEETQYF	TGCAGTGCTAGTGGGGGGAGGGCCGGAGAAGAGACCCAGTACTTC
TRBV7-3	NA	TRBD2	TRBJ2-1	15	CASSRSSGTYNEQFF	TGTGCCAGCAGCCGATCTAGCGGTACCTACAATGAGCAGTTCTTC
TRBV4-1	once	TRBD1	TRBJ1-1	15	CASSHPGQGDTEAFF	TGCGCCAGCAGCCACCCCGGACAGGGGGACACTGAAGCTTTCTTT
TRBV28	NA	TRBD1	TRBJ1-2	14	CASSLGGGSYGYTF	TGTGCCAGCAGTTTAGGAGGGGGCTCGTATGGCTACACCTTC
TRBV6-1	NA	TRBD1	TRBJ1-4	14	CASSESTGREKLFF	TGTGCCAGCAGTGAATCGACAGGGCGTGAAAAACTGTTTTTT
TRBV18	NA	NA	TRBJ2-7	12	CASSPPGVEQYF	TGTGCCAGCTCACCACCAGGGGTCGAGCAGTACTTC
TRBV9	NA	TRBD1	TRBJ1-1	15	CASSVGGQLNTEAFF	TGTGCCAGCAGCGTAGGGGGACAGTTGAACACTGAAGCTTTCTTT
TRBV3-1/TRBV3-2	NA	TRBD2	TRBJ2-4	17	CASSPSGLADYKNIQYF	TGTGCCAGCAGCCCCTCAGGACTAGCGGATTACAAAAACATTCAGTACTTC
TRBV6-2/TRBV6-3	NA	TRBD1	TRBJ1-2	19	CASSYSISHQTGEGDGYTF	TGTGCCAGCAGTTACTCGATTTCCCACCAGACAGGGGAAGGTGATGGCTACACCTTC
TRBV5-6	NA	NA	TRBJ2-1	14	CASSTLDGYNEQFF	TGTGCCAGCAGCACTCTAGACGGCTACAATGAGCAGTTCTTC
TRBV13	NA	NA	TRBJ2-7	13	CASGRTGAYEQYF	TGTGCCAGCGGGCGGACGGGAGCCTACGAGCAGTACTTC
TRBV4-2	NA	NA	TRBJ1-5	15	CASSQDRGRRQPQHF	TGTGCCAGCAGCCAAGATCGAGGGCGAAGACAGCCCCAGCATTTT
TRBV30	NA	NA	TRBJ1-1	13	CAWSMGGNTEAFF	TGTGCCTGGAGTATGGGGGGGAACACTGAAGCTTTCTTT
TRBV2	NA	TRBD1	TRBJ1-4	14	CASFSGQGREKLFF	TGTGCCAGCTTTTCGGGACAGGGTCGTGAAAAACTGTTTTTT
TRBV9	NA	NA	TRBJ1-2	15	CASSVVAGDLYGYTF	TGTGCCAGCAGCGTAGTTGCCGGGGATCTTTATGGCTACACCTTC
TRBV6-2/TRBV6-3	NA	NA	TRBJ2-5	14	CASSYRSDLETQYF	TGTGCCAGCAGTTACCGATCGGACTTAGAGACCCAGTACTTC
TRBV4-2	NA	NA	TRBJ1-1	16	CASSPLSLAANTEAFF	TGTGCCAGCAGCCCCCTCTCCCTGGCTGCGAACACTGAAGCTTTCTTT
TRBV7-7	NA	TRBD2	TRBJ2-1	14	CASSLGGLPDEQFF	TGTGCTAGCAGCTTGGGGGGACTACCGGATGAGCAGTTCTTC
TRBV28	NA	NA	TRBJ1-1	13	CASRTSSSAEAFF	TGTGCCAGCAGGACATCGTCGTCGGCTGAAGCTTTCTTT